Below, 3 T cell receptor beta chains from the same sample are listed, as sequenced in a study of Tregs in tolerant kidney transplant recipients. TCRdb keeps only in-frame clones here, not all; method: immunoSEQ multiplex PCR. The sample yields roughly 250,000 clones, approximately 84% seen once. The specimen sequenced was CD4+ T cells from blood. The receptors shown here come from a human donor in good health.

The chain carries TRBV19 and TRBJ2-5; 9 bases are a match to TRBD1. The germline CDR1 and CDR2 sequences are LNHDA and SQIVND (reference sequence). The CDR3 loop spans 14 amino acids. The J segment lost 5 bases and the V segment lost 5 bases, leaving 6 bases of the junction unmatched. As DNA, the CDR3 is TGTGCCAGTAGTCCACAGGGGGCTCTGGAGACCCAGTACTTC. Its translation: CASSPQGALETQYF.

The J gene is TRBJ1-6, the V gene TRBV7-6; D gene unclear. The CDR3 consists of 13 residues. CDR1 and CDR2 from the germline V gene are SGHVS and FNYEAQ. V lost 5 bases, J lost 8 bases, and 10 bases lay in between. Here the CDR3 DNA reads TGTGCCAGCAGCCTTAATCGGGATTCACCCCTCCACTTT. This gives the protein CASSLNRDSPLHF.

This clone was detected once. J is TRBJ1-3 and V is TRBV4-2; 7 bases match TRBD1. Per germline, CDR1 LGHNA and CDR2 YNFKEQ. The V and J ends lost 5 bases and 4 bases, in that order; junction bases with no gene match: 11. The CDR3 has 16 residues. In DNA form, the CDR3 reads TGTGCCAGCAGCGGGAGGACAGGTTTGGCCGGAAACACCATATATTTT. It is translated as CASSGRTGLAGNTIYF.